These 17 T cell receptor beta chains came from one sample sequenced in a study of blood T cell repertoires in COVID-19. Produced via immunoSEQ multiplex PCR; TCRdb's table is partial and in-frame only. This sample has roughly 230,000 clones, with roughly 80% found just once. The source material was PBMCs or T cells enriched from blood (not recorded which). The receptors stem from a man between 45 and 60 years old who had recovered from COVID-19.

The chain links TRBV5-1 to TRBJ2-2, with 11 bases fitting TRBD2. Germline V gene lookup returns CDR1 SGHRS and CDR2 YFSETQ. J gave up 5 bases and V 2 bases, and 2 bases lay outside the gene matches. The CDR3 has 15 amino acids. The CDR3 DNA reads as TGCGCCAGCAGCTTAGGGACTAGCGGTACCGGGGAGCTGTTTTTT. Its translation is CASSLGTSGTGELFF.

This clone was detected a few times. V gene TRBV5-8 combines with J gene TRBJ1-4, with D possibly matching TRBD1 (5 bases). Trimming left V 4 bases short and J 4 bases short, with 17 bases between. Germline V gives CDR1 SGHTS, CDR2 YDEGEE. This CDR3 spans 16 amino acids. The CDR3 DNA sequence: TGTGCCAGCAGCCGCAGCCGGGACTCCTTTAATGAAAAACTGTTTTTT. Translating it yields CASSRSRDSFNEKLFF.

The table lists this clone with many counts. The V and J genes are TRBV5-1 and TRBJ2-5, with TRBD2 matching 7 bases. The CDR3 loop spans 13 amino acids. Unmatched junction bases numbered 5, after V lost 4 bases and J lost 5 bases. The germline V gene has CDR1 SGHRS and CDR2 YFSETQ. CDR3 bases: TGCGCCAGCAGCAGACTAGCAGGGGAGACCCAGTACTTC. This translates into CASSRLAGETQYF.

CDR3 in amino acids: CASTSARGTGELFF. In DNA form, the CDR3 reads TGTGCCAGCACCTCTGCCAGGGGCACCGGGGAGCTGTTTTTT. The chain employs TRBV19 and TRBJ2-2, with D maybe TRBD1 (6 bases). V gave up 9 bases and J gave up 4 bases, with 15 bases separating them. Per germline, CDR1 LNHDA and CDR2 SQIVND (reference sequence). This CDR3 is built from 14 residues.

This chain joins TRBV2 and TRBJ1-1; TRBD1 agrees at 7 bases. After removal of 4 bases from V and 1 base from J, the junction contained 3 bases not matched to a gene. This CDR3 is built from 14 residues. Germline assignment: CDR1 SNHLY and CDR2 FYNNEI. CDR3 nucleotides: TGTGCCAGCAGTGGATACAGGGGGAACACTGAAGCTTTCTTT. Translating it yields CASSGYRGNTEAFF.

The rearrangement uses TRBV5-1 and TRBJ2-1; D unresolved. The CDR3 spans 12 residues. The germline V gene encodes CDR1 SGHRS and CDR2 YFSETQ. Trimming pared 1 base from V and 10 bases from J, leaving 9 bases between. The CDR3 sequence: CASSLPEREQFF. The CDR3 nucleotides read TGCGCCAGCAGCTTGCCAGAACGAGAGCAGTTCTTC. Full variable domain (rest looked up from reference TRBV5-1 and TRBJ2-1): KAGVTQTPRYLIKTRGQQVTLSCSPISGHRSVSWYQQTPGQGLQFLFEYFSETQRNKGNFPGRFSGRQFSNSRSEMNVSTLELGDSALYLCASSLPEREQFFGPGTRLTVL.

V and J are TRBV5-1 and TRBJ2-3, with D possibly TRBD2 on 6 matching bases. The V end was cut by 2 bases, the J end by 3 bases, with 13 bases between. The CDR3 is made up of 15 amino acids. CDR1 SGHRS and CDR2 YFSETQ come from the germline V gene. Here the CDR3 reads CASSLRGTGTDTQYF. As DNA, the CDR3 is TGCGCCAGCAGCTTACGGGGGACTGGTACAGATACGCAGTATTTT. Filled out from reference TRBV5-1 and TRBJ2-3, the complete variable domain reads KAGVTQTPRYLIKTRGQQVTLSCSPISGHRSVSWYQQTPGQGLQFLFEYFSETQRNKGNFPGRFSGRQFSNSRSEMNVSTLELGDSALYLCASSLRGTGTDTQYFGPGTRLTVL.

CDR3 amino acids: CASSPQTGPYNEQFF. Written as DNA, the CDR3 is TGTGCCAGCTCACCACAGACAGGCCCCTACAATGAGCAGTTCTTC. V and J are TRBV18 and TRBJ2-1, with D perhaps TRBD1 (6 bases). Trimming shortened V by 1 base and J by 2 bases, and 9 bases separated the two germline ends. Germline CDR1 KGHSH, CDR2 LQKENI. This CDR3 has 15 amino acids.

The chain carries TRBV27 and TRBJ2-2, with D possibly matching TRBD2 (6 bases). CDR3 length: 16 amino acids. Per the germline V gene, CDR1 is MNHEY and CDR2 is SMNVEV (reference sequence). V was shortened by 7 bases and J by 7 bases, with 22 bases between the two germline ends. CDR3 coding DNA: TGTGCCAGCACCGGGATTAGCGGCGCCCGGGGCGGGGAGCTGTTTTTT. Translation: CASTGISGARGGELFF.

CDR3 bases: TGTGCCAGCAGCTTCTCTAGCGGGGGCGAGCAGTTCTTC. This sequence encodes CASSFSSGGEQFF. The V and J genes are TRBV11-3 and TRBJ2-1; 10 bases match TRBD2. The V gene end was trimmed by 3 bases and the J gene end by 10 bases; junction bases not matched to a gene: 3. This CDR3 has 13 residues. Per the germline V gene, CDR1 is SGHNT and CDR2 is YENEEA.

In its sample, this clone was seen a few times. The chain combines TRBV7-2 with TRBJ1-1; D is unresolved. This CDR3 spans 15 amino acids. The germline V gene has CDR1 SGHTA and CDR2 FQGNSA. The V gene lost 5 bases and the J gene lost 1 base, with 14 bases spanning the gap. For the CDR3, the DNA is TGTGCCAGCAGCCCAGGTGGGCTGGAGAACACTGAAGCTTTCTTT. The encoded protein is CASSPGGLENTEAFF.

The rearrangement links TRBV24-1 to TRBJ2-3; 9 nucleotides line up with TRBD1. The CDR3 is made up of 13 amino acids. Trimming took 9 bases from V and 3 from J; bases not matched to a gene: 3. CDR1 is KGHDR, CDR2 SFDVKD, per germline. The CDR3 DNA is TGTGCCACCGGGACAGGGTATACAGATACGCAGTATTTT. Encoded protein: CATGTGYTDTQYF.

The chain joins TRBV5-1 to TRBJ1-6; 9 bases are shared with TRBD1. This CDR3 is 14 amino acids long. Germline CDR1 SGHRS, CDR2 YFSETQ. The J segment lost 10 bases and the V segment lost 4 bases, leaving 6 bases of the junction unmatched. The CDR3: CASSPGTGHSPLHF. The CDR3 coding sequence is TGCGCCAGCAGCCCCGGGACAGGGCACTCACCCCTCCACTTT. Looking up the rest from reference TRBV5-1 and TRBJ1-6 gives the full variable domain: KAGVTQTPRYLIKTRGQQVTLSCSPISGHRSVSWYQQTPGQGLQFLFEYFSETQRNKGNFPGRFSGRQFSNSRSEMNVSTLELGDSALYLCASSPGTGHSPLHFGNGTRLTVT.

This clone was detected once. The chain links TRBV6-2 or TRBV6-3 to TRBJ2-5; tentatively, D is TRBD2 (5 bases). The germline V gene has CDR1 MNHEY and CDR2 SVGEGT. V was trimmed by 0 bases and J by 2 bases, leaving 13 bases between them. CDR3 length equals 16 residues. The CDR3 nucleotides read TGTGCCAGCAGTTACTCGAAGGAGGAGTTTCAAGAGACCCAGTACTTC. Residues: CASSYSKEEFQETQYF.

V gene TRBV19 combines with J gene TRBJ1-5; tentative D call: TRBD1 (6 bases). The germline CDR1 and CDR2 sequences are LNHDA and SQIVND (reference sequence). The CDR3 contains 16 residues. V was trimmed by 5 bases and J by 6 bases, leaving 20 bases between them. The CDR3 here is CASSPPTGSFGQPQHF. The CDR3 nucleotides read TGTGCCAGTAGTCCACCAACAGGGAGTTTTGGTCAGCCCCAGCATTTT.

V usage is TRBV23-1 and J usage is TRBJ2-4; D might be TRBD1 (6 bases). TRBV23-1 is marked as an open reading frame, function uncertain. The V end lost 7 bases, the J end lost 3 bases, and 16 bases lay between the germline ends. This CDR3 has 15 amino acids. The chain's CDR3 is CASIPDRAFKNIQYF. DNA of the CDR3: TGCGCCAGCATACCGGACAGAGCCTTCAAAAACATTCAGTACTTC.

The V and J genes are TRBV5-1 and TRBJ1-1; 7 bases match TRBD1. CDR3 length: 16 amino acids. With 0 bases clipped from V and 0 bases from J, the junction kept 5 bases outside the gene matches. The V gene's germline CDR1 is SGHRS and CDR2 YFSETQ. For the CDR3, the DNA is TGCGCCAGCAGCTTGGGGCCGACAGGGTTGAACACTGAAGCTTTCTTT. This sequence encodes CASSLGPTGLNTEAFF.